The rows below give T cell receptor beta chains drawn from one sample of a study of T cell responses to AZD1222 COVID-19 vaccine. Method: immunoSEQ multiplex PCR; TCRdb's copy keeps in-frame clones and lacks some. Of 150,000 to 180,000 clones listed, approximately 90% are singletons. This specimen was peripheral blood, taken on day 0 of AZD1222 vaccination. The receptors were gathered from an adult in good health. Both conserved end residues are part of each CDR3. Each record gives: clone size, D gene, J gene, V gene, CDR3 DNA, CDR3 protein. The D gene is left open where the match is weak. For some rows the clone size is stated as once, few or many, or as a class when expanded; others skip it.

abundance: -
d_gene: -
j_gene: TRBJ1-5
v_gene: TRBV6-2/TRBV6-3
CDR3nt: TGTGCCAGCAGTTACAGGGAGCAGCCCCAGCATTTT
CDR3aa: CASSYREQPQHF

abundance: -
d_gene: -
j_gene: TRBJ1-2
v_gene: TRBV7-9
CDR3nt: TGTGCCAGCGGCAAATGGGGGGAAGAAGGCTACACCTTC
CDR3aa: CASGKWGEEGYTF

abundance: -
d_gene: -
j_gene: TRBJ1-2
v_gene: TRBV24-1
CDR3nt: TGTGCCACCAGCGAGGACGCCACTAACTATGGCTACACCTTC
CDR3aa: CATSEDATNYGYTF

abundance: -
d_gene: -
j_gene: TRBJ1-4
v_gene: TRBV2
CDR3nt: TGTGCCAGCAGTGAACTCGGTAATGAAAAACTGTTTTTT
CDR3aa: CASSELGNEKLFF

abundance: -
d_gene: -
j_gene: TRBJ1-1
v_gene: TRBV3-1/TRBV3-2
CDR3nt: TGTGCCAGCGGACAGCCACAGGGGAACACTGAAGCTTTCTTT
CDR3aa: CASGQPQGNTEAFF

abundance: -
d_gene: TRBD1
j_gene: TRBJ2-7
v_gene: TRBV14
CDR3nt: TGTGCCAGCAGCCTAAACAGGGGGCAGAGCTACAAGCAGTACTTC
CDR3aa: CASSLNRGQSYKQYF

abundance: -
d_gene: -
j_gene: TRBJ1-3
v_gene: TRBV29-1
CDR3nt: TGCAGCGCATCGGCGTCTGGAAACACCATATATTTT
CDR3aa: CSASASGNTIYF

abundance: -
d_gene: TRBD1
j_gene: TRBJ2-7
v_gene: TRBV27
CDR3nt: TGTGCCAGCAGTTTAGAGAGACAGGGGACGGTGGGCGAGCAGTACTTC
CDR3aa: CASSLERQGTVGEQYF

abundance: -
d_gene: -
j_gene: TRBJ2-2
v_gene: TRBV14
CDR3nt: TGTGCCAGCAGCCCCGGACCGGCCGGGGCCCGGGAGCTGTTTTTT
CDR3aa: CASSPGPAGARELFF

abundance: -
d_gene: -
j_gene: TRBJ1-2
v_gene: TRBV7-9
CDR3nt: TGTGCCAGCAGCTTTGGTAGGAGGTCCTATGGCTACACCTTC
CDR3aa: CASSFGRRSYGYTF

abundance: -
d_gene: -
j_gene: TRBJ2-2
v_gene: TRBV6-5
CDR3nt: TGTGCCAGCAGTTTGGGGCCCGGGGAGCTGTTTTTT
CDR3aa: CASSLGPGELFF

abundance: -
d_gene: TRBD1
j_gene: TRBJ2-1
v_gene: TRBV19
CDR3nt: TGTGCCAGTAGCACCTCGGGACAGTCGATCAATGAGCAGTTCTTC
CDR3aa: CASSTSGQSINEQFF

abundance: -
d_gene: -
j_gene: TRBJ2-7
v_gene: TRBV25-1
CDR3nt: TGTGCCAGCAATCATACGGGATACGAGCAGTACTTC
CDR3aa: CASNHTGYEQYF

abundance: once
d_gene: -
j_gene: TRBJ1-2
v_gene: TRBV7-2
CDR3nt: TGTGCCAGCAGCTTAGAGCGCAGGGCTAGCTATGGCTACACCTTC
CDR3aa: CASSLERRASYGYTF

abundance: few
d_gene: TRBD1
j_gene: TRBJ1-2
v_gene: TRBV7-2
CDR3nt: TGTGCCAGCAGCGTAACAGGGGGCGCATTTAACTATGGCTACACCTTC
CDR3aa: CASSVTGGAFNYGYTF

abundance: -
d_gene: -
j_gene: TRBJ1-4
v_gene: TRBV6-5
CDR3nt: TGTGCCAGCAGGTCTCTCCCCGTACAAAATGAAAAACTGTTTTTT
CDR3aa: CASRSLPVQNEKLFF

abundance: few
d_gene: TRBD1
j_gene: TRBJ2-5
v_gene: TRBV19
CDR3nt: TGTGCCAGTAGTCCGTGGGGGGACAGGGGTTTTTCGGAGACCCAGTACTTC
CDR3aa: CASSPWGDRGFSETQYF